This TCR beta chain was documented in a study of blood T cell repertoires in COVID-19. About the study: Sites across the United States, Italy and Spain contributed samples from acute and convalescent COVID-19. From T cells, B-cell-depleted T cells, or PBMCs came the material, which was cDNA or gDNA.

Original methodology: For nucleated cells, counts were estimated from reference gene primer amplification. Clones were read by immunoSEQ multiplex PCR, and TCRdb kept only the in-frame ones, dropping some. V and J calls and clone size follow that table, whereas D and trimming were derived from the DNA. This table holds hundreds of thousands of clones, around 87% found once. V gave up 6 bases and J gave up 2 bases; unmatched junction bases: 7. CDR3 size: 15 residues. Germline loops: CDR1 MNHEY, CDR2 SVGAGI. This chain connects TRBV6-5 to TRBJ1-5; 7 nucleotides agree with TRBD1. This receptor was taken from a woman aged 40 to 50 who had recovered from COVID-19. The specimen was peripheral blood. CDR3 in DNA: TGTGCCAGCAGACTACGCACAGGGGGCAATCAGCCCCAGCATTTT. Translated: CASRLRTGGNQPQHF.